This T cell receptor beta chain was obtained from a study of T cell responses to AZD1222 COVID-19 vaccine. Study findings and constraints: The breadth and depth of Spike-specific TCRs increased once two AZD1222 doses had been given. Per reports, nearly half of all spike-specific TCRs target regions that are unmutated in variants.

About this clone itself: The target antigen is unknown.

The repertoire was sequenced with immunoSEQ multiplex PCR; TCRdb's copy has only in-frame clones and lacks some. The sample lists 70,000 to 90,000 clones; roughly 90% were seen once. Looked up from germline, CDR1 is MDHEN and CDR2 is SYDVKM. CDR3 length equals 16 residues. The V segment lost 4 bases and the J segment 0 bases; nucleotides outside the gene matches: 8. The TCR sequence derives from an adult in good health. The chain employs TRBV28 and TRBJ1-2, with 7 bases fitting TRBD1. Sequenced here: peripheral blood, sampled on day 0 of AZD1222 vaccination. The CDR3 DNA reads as TGTGCCAGCAGTTACCCTACGACAGGGCCTAACTATGGCTACACCTTC. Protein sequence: CASSYPTTGPNYGYTF.